The clone carrying this T cell receptor (beta chain) has more than one count but fewer than ten. Antigen unknown. The record originates from a study of metastatic and nonmetastatic thyroid tumors. About the research overall: The authors compared repertoires across blood and tumor or nodule tissue from malignant and benign thyroid patients. Study-level findings and limits: Reportedly, malignant thyroid tumors had significantly higher TCR beta diversity than benign nodules, in blood and tumor.

Each patient went into thyroid surgery without having received any treatment. In the original analysis: Construction of a distant-metastasis classifier for papillary thyroid cancer relied on CDR3 differences across clinicopathological groups. MiXCR re-clonotyped the PCR reads for TCRdb. These V and J calls originate from TCRdb's pipeline instead of the authors' own analysis. This sample has about 33,000 clones; roughly a sixth occur once, and the top ten carry over 10%. This sequence was found in a male donor with papillary thyroid cancer or a benign thyroid nodule (not recorded which). Some clones in this sample may be carry-over from other donors' samples. The sample was blood.

The CDR3 region is CASRRPGPNTGELFF. CDR3 sequence (DNA): TGTGCCAGCAGAAGGCCGGGACCGAACACCGGGGAGCTGTTTTTT. V usage is TRBV27 and J usage is TRBJ2-2; either TRBD1 or TRBD2 may fit D (5 bases each). The CDR3 loop spans 15 amino acids. Germline CDR1 reads MNHEY; CDR2 reads SMNVEV (reference sequence). The V end lost 6 bases, the J end lost 0 bases, and 11 bases lay between the germline ends.